This TCR beta chain stems from a study of CD8+ T cells in alopecia areata. Whole-study context: Tofacitinib treatment spanned 6 to 18 months, with 6 months off drug afterward.

Per germline, CDR1 MNHEY and CDR2 SMNVEV (reference sequence). Trimming took 3 bases from V and 7 from J, leaving 17 bases between them. This CDR3 is built from 15 residues. Reverse transcription of extracted RNA yielded cDNA, which provided the sequencing template. Only in-frame clones appear in the TCRdb table, and some are missing; sequencing was by immunoSEQ multiplex PCR. The sample holds approximately 210,000 clones, approximately 67% seen once. Treatment noted: oral pan-JAK inhibitor, 5-10 mg twice daily. This clone was picked up a small number of times. Here the sequenced sample was CD4+ T cells sorted from blood, taken around week 46, from a patient treated with tofacitinib. This sequence originates from a human donor with alopecia areata. This rearrangement joins TRBV27 to TRBJ2-3, with D perhaps matching TRBD1 or TRBD2 (5 bases each). CDR3 sequence (DNA): TGTGCCAGCAGTTTCGGGGCGAGAGGCTCGAATACGCAGTATTTT. It encodes CASSFGARGSNTQYF.